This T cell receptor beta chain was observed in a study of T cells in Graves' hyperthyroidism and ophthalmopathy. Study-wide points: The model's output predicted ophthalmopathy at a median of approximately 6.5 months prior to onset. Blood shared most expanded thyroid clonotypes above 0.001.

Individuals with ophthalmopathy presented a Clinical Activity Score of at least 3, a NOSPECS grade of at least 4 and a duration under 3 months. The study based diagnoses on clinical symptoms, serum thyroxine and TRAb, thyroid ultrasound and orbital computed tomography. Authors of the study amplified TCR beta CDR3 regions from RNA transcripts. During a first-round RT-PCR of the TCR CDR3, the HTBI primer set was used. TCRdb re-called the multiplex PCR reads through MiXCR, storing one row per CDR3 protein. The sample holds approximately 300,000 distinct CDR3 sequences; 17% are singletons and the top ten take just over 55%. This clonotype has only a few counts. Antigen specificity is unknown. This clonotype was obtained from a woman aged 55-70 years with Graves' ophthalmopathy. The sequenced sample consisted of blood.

Here the CDR3 reads CASSVGSSFYGYTF. The CDR3 DNA follows: TGTGCCAGCAGCGTAGGGAGCAGCTTCTATGGCTACACCTTC. V gene TRBV9 combines with J gene TRBJ1-2; D is ambiguous. This CDR3 is built from 14 residues. V gave up 0 bases and J gave up 4 bases, with 10 bases separating them. The germline V gene has CDR1 SGDLS and CDR2 YYNGEE.